This paragraph covers one TCR beta chain sequence. This clonotype has a handful of counts. The antigen it binds to is not known. Base qualities are not recorded, but no much larger clone differs from it by a single base. This sample is drawn from a study of blood T cells in healthy people across ages (dated by TCRdb to the mid-2010s). About the study as a whole: In model experiments, template switching captured about one uniquely barcoded TCR beta cDNA molecule for every two T cells. To track age-related changes in TCR beta repertoire diversity, the study relied on deep sequencing normalized with unique cDNA molecular identifiers. Four age groups were formed from the donors: young (average roughly 15 years), middle-aged (around 37), aged (roughly 59) and long-lived (around 82). Donors of different ages were randomly distributed across sequencing lanes to avoid experimental bias. For two donors (one aged 18 to 30 and one aged 80 or older), the study analyzed two additional independent replicas of 1 million unique cDNA reads from the same blood draw. Points the paper makes about the study in general: Bulk unsorted PBMC profiling prevented conclusive comparison of naive and antigen-experienced compartments. Observed TCR beta diversity correlated strongly with the percentage of naive T cells measured by flow cytometry. As age increased, observed TCR beta diversity per million T cells dropped in a roughly linear way, and a significant reduction was already evident by age about 40. Compared with the aged group, more naive CD4+ T cells, fewer expanded clones and increased TCR diversity were shown by the long-lived group, suggesting age selection. Because donor CMV infection status was unknown, age-related changes in expanded clonotypes were potentially confounded. Estimates of total diversity from one million sequenced T cells were regarded as lower bounds and underestimates.

The roughly 39 donors, aged about 6 to 100 years, were systemically healthy Caucasian individuals from Russia. Roughly 10 milliliters of peripheral blood were collected from each donor into EDTA-treated Vacutainer tubes. Ficoll-Paque density-gradient centrifugation was used to isolate PBMCs, with at least 7 million obtained per sample. Total RNA, at least 6 micrograms per sample, was extracted from PBMCs with Trizol reagent. For every donor, an aliquot of PBMCs went through flow cytometry to measure the percentages of naive CD45RAhigh/CD27high T cells. Trimming at the junction amounts to 5 bases on V and 4 bases on J, and the germline ends lie 11 bases apart. From its cysteine to its phenylalanine, the CDR3 spans 13 amino acids. The DNA shown is the 39-base CDR3, in frame from base 1. CDR1 is given as SGHTA and CDR2 as FQGNSA, both from the germline V gene. Libraries were prepared through 5' RACE. The second PCR ran for about 7 to 11 cycles and used a J-beta primer mix along with a sample-barcoded 5' primer. Each TCR beta cDNA molecule received a unique molecular identifier from a template-switch 5' adaptor carrying 12 random nucleotides. Each sample yielded at least 3 million CDR3-containing paired-end reads. First-strand cDNA synthesis was performed from all RNA using the Mint cDNA synthesis kit, with priming by a TRBC-specific oligonucleotide. Following uracil-DNA glycosylase treatment, all cDNA underwent a first 18-cycle PCR with the universal primers M1SS and BC2_uni_R. Turning to the authors' computational methods: For normalization, 1 million high-quality reads, each with a distinct molecular identifier, were randomly selected from each sample. Reads sharing molecular identifiers were discarded rather than binned into consensus sequences. MiTCR, with a Q25 quality threshold and the strictest error-elimination algorithm, was used for CDR3 identification, clonotype clustering and error correction. A nonparametric unseen species model using Euler transformation provided a lower-bound estimate of total TCR beta diversity. In TCRdb, the public reads were trimmed at Q25 with fastp and aligned with MiXCR, with productive beta chains retained. Entries that share a CDR3 protein sequence are merged under the most common genes and DNA. TCRdb, not the authors, supplied the V and J calls. This sample gives some 1.8 million distinct CDR3 sequences in total; roughly two fifths of them show up just once. In total, the top ten clones hold more than 20% of the sample.

The sequencing sample was made of blood. This chain is built from TRBV7-2 and TRBJ2-5; the D gene identity is not certain. The TCR sequence derives from a human donor in good health. CDR3 reads: CASSRGRIETQYF. The nucleotide sequence is given as TGTGCCAGCAGCCGTGGGCGTATAGAGACCCAGTACTTC.